This T cell receptor (beta chain) derives from a study of OX40 agonist ivuxolimab in advanced cancers. Notes on the study in general: In general, CD8+ T cells held more expanded clones than CD4+ did, on average.

Of note for this clone: Its cognate antigen is unknown.

V shed 3 bases and J shed 4 bases, with 7 bases lying between them. CDR1 and CDR2 (germline): SGHNT, YYREEE (reference sequence). The CDR3 has 12 residues. Here immunoSEQ multiplex PCR was the method, and the copy in TCRdb shows in-frame clones only, minus some. The sample carries just over 90,000 clones, roughly 90% recorded once. Sequenced here: CD4+ or CD8+ T cells sorted from blood, sampled in a trial of the OX40 agonist ivuxolimab. V usage is TRBV5-4 and J usage is TRBJ1-1, with D unclear. The sequence derives from an adult with an advanced solid tumor such as melanoma, head and neck, liver or kidney cancer. The CDR3 DNA sequence: TGTGCCAGCAGCTGGGGTGGCACTGAAGCTTTCTTT. It yields the protein CASSWGGTEAFF.